Many counts were recorded for the clone carrying this TCR beta chain. Its specificity is not known. This record belongs to a study of quantifying T cell responses using KT2 cells. The wider study: RNA was reverse transcribed with TCR alpha and beta constant-region primers. The second PCR was a qPCR stopped at a predetermined fluorescence threshold.

V was trimmed by 4 bases and J by 0 bases, leaving 13 bases between them. CDR3 length: 16 residues. CDR1 is DFQATT and CDR2 is SNEGSKA in the germline V gene (reference sequence). Unfractionated PBMC were spiked with known numbers of KT2 clone cells. The cDNA 3' end received a ligated oligonucleotide with a UMI. The first PCR ran 4 to 5 cycles with an equimolar RC1.1 and RC1.2 beta primer mix. TCRdb analysed the UMI-ligation and nested PCR reads with MiXCR anew, one entry per CDR3 protein. This table has tens of thousands of distinct CDR3 sequences, around 10% appearing once. Whole-study findings and limits: Even the lowest spike-in, about one KT2 cell per 100,000 PBMC, yielded detectable KT2 sequences. The number of KT2 alpha and beta sequences was a linear function of input KT2 cells.

The clonotype was recovered from a human donor. The chain uses TRBV20-1 and TRBJ2-6; D perhaps matches TRBD1 (6 bases). The sample was PBMCs spiked with cells of the T cell clone KT2. The CDR3 DNA is TGCAGTGCTATCAGGGGCGAACCCTCTGGGGCCAACGTCCTGACTTTC. Protein sequence: CSAIRGEPSGANVLTF.